The 21 T cell receptor beta chains given below trace back to one sample, sequenced in a study of T cell responses to AZD1222 COVID-19 vaccine. Only in-frame clones appear in the TCRdb table, and some are missing; sequencing was by immunoSEQ multiplex PCR. Counted here are 150,000 or so clones, 75% to 95% occurring once; the ten biggest clones make up about 1.5%. Source: peripheral blood, taken on day 0 of AZD1222 vaccination. Source of these receptors: an adult in good health.

The count of this clone is one. The chain carries TRBV4-2 and TRBJ2-1, with D possibly matching TRBD1 (5 bases). V lost 2 bases, J lost 6 bases, and 17 bases lay in between. This CDR3 is built from 16 residues. CDR1 is LGHNA, CDR2 YNFKEQ, per germline. The CDR3 coding sequence is TGTGCCAGCAGCCAAACGGAAGGGGCACCTAGCAATGAGCAGTTCTTC. Its translation is CASSQTEGAPSNEQFF.

This chain links TRBV11-2 with TRBJ1-5; possibly TRBD1 for D (5 bases). Germline CDR1 is SGHAT and CDR2 is FQNNGV. Trimming cost V 5 bases and J 10 bases, with 18 bases left between them. CDR3 length: 14 amino acids. This CDR3 is CASSLSGTAAPQHF. CDR3 sequence (DNA): TGTGCCAGCAGCCTTTCCGGGACCGCGGCCCCCCAGCATTTT. The full variable domain, completed using reference TRBV11-2 and TRBJ1-5, is EAGVAQSPRYKIIEKRQSVAFWCNPISGHATLYWYQQILGQGPKLLIQFQNNGVVDDSQLPKDRFSAERLKGVDSTLKIQPAKLEDSAVYLCASSLSGTAAPQHFGDGTRLSIL.

V usage is TRBV2 and J usage is TRBJ2-7, with 8 nucleotides matching TRBD1. The V and J ends lost 3 bases and 4 bases, in that order; junction bases with no gene match: 5. The CDR3 extends over 14 amino acids. The germline gives CDR1 SNHLY, CDR2 FYNNEI. CDR3 protein: CASSEGRGPYEQYF. The CDR3 DNA reads TGTGCCAGCAGTGAGGGCAGGGGGCCATACGAGCAGTACTTC.

CDR3 residues: CASTGARGPHQPQHF. DNA of the CDR3: TGTGCCAGTACCGGTGCCAGGGGCCCCCATCAGCCCCAGCATTTT. The chain couples TRBV19 to TRBJ1-5; TRBD1 might be the D (6 bases). CDR1 LNHDA and CDR2 SQIVND come from the germline V gene (reference sequence). The CDR3 consists of 15 residues. The ends were cut back, 7 bases at V and 5 bases at J, with 18 bases in the middle.

The chain employs TRBV19 and TRBJ1-2; a weak D match, TRBD1 (6 bases). Per germline, CDR1 LNHDA and CDR2 SQIVND (reference sequence). CDR3 length: 13 residues. V was pared by 8 bases and J by 8 bases, with 18 bases between. The CDR3 protein is CASYPTGIGGYTF. DNA of the CDR3: TGTGCCAGTTACCCAACAGGGATTGGAGGCTACACCTTC.

This clone was recorded once. The CDR3 coding sequence is TGTGCCAGCAGTCGACAGGGGGCGGCTTCTGAAGCTTTCTTT. It yields the protein CASSRQGAASEAFF. The chain has TRBV27 and TRBJ1-1; 10 bases map to TRBD1. With V trimmed by 5 bases and J by 6 bases, 6 bases remained unmatched. The CDR3 spans 14 residues. Germline CDR1 reads MNHEY; CDR2 reads SMNVEV (reference sequence).

The chain carries TRBV19 and TRBJ2-1, with D maybe TRBD1 (6 bases). Trimming took off 5 bases at V and 3 bases at J, with 11 bases between the two ends. CDR1 LNHDA and CDR2 SQIVND come from the germline V gene (reference sequence). CDR3 length: 14 amino acids. CDR3 loop: CASSVQGSYNEQFF. For the CDR3, the DNA is TGTGCCAGTAGTGTCCAGGGGAGCTACAATGAGCAGTTCTTC. The variable domain in full, completed from reference TRBV19 and TRBJ2-1, reads DGGITQSPKYLFRKEGQNVTLSCEQNLNHDAMYWYRQDPGQGLRLIYYSQIVNDFQKGDIAEGYSVSREKKESFPLTVTSAQKNPTAFYLCASSVQGSYNEQFFGPGTRLTVL.

The chain links TRBV7-6 to TRBJ1-5; D call uncertain. V was shortened by 1 base and J by 6 bases, with 13 bases between the two germline ends. Germline CDR1 SGHVS, CDR2 FNYEAQ. The CDR3 contains 15 residues. CDR3 sequence reads: CASSLDAGNGQPQHF. The CDR3 DNA is TGTGCCAGCAGCTTAGATGCGGGGAATGGTCAGCCCCAGCATTTT.

This rearrangement joins TRBV6-4 to TRBJ1-6; the match to TRBD1 covers 7 bases. Per the germline V gene, CDR1 is MRHNA and CDR2 is SNTAGT. V trimming: 1 base; J trimming: 10 bases; junction bases outside the gene matches: 10. This CDR3 region has 16 residues. CDR3 protein: CASSDWAGQPESPLHF. CDR3 in DNA: TGTGCCAGCAGTGACTGGGCGGGACAGCCCGAGTCACCCCTCCACTTT.

The gene calls are TRBV28 and TRBJ2-2, with TRBD2 as a possible D gene (5 bases). V lost 5 bases, J lost 9 bases, and 28 bases lay in between. This CDR3 is 18 amino acids long. Germline-derived CDR1 and CDR2 are MDHEN and SYDVKM. The DNA of the CDR3 is TGTGCCAGCAGTCCCCTCCGGTTGTGGGAGCCGAAAGGCAGGGAGCTGTTTTTT. Residues: CASSPLRLWEPKGRELFF.

The chain is built from TRBV19 and TRBJ2-7; 9 bases map to TRBD1. Germline CDR1 LNHDA, CDR2 SQIVND (reference sequence). The V and J ends lost 9 bases and 6 bases, in that order; junction bases with no gene match: 9. CDR3 length: 13 residues. The CDR3 nucleotides are TGTGCCAGCTCCTACAGGGGGCATGTCGAGCAGTACTTC. It is translated as CASSYRGHVEQYF.

The chain carries TRBV19 and TRBJ1-4; no clear D gene. This CDR3 is built from 17 residues. Trimming stripped 1 base from V and 5 bases from J, with 17 bases between. The germline V gene has CDR1 LNHDA and CDR2 SQIVND (reference sequence). The CDR3 reads CASSIGLPRRTNEKLFF. For the CDR3, the DNA is TGTGCCAGTAGTATAGGCTTACCTAGACGTACCAATGAAAAACTGTTTTTT.

The chain uses TRBV19 and TRBJ2-3; D not resolved. The germline CDR1 and CDR2 sequences are LNHDA and SQIVND (reference sequence). Between the trimmed V and J ends, which lost 1 base and 4 bases, there was a span of 6 bases. This CDR3 is built from 13 residues. CDR3 DNA: TGTGCCAGTAGTATAGTTGTCTCAGATACGCAGTATTTT. Its translation is CASSIVVSDTQYF.

The V and J genes are TRBV5-6 and TRBJ2-3, with a possible D match to TRBD2 (5 bases). Germline V gene sequence: CDR1 SGHDT, CDR2 YYEEEE. The CDR3 runs to 15 residues. The germline V and J ends were trimmed by 1 base and 0 bases, with 9 bases remaining between them. The CDR3 DNA is TGTGCCAGCAGCTTGCCGGGAACTAGCACAGATACGCAGTATTTT. Translating it yields CASSLPGTSTDTQYF.

The chain joins TRBV6-5 to TRBJ2-7, with D possibly TRBD2 on 6 matching bases. There are 13 residues in the CDR3. The V end was cut by 7 bases, the J end by 3 bases, with 13 bases between. Per the germline V gene, CDR1 is MNHEY and CDR2 is SVGAGI. CDR3 DNA sequence: TGTGCCAGCAACCTGGGGGGTAACTACGAGCAGTACTTC. It encodes CASNLGGNYEQYF.

This sequence joins TRBV5-1 and TRBJ2-5; TRBD2 matches 14 bases. Germline CDR1 SGHRS, CDR2 YFSETQ. The CDR3 totals 18 residues. Losses at the gene ends were 4 bases for V and 4 bases for J; bases not matched to a gene: 12. The CDR3 DNA follows: TGCGCCAGCAGCCTACCGGGACTAGCGGGAGATCTTCGAGAGACCCAGTACTTC. Residues: CASSLPGLAGDLRETQYF.

The chain employs TRBV6-5 and TRBJ1-1, with unresolved D. The CDR3 runs 14 residues. V was shortened by 10 bases and J by 6 bases, with 21 bases between the two germline ends. The germline V gene encodes CDR1 MNHEY and CDR2 SVGAGI. The CDR3: CATYLRVWSAEAFF. CDR3 in DNA: TGTGCCACTTACCTAAGGGTCTGGTCGGCTGAAGCTTTCTTT.

This clone has a handful of counts. This chain links TRBV4-3 with TRBJ2-2, with TRBD1 identical over 8 bases. The CDR3 runs 17 residues. J gave up 4 bases and V 0 bases, and 7 bases lay outside the gene matches. Germline lookup yields CDR1 LGHNA and CDR2 YSLEER. CDR3 DNA sequence: TGCGCCAGCAGCCAAGATTTACAGGGGGATGGCACCGGGGAGCTGTTTTTT. Protein sequence: CASSQDLQGDGTGELFF.

The chain recombines TRBV5-5 with TRBJ1-1; D ambiguous. The length of the CDR3 is 14 residues. Trimming cost V 3 bases and J 1 base, with 10 bases left between them. Germline CDR1 SGHKS, CDR2 YYEKEE (reference sequence). The CDR3 DNA sequence: TGTGCCAGCAGCTCGGACGGTAAGAACACTGAAGCTTTCTTT. Translation gives CASSSDGKNTEAFF.

The V and J genes are TRBV24-1 and TRBJ2-5; D is perhaps TRBD1 (6 bases). Germline V CDR1 and CDR2: KGHDR, SFDVKD. This CDR3 contains 14 residues. The V and J ends lost 2 bases and 4 bases respectively, with 10 bases between them. The CDR3 reads CATSDSARGETQYF. The CDR3 DNA reads TGTGCCACCAGTGATTCCGCCAGGGGAGAGACCCAGTACTTC.

The chain combines TRBV30 with TRBJ2-7; 13 bases match TRBD2. Germline trimming cut 0 bases from V and 5 bases from J; bases unmatched to any gene: 4. CDR3 length: 15 amino acids. CDR1 is GTSNPN and CDR2 is SVGIG in the germline V gene (reference sequence). CDR3 region: CAWSVRGLAGNEQYF. The CDR3 coding sequence is TGTGCCTGGAGTGTAAGGGGACTAGCGGGAAACGAGCAGTACTTC.